The 9 T cell receptor beta chains below all came from one sample that was sequenced in a study of OX40 agonist ivuxolimab in advanced cancers. The repertoire was sequenced with immunoSEQ multiplex PCR; TCRdb's copy has only in-frame clones and lacks some. The profile covers around 27,000 clones, with roughly 83% appearing a single time and roughly 21% taken by the ten largest. The sample consisted of CD4+ or CD8+ T cells sorted from blood, taken in a trial of the OX40 agonist ivuxolimab. The source is an adult with an advanced solid tumor such as melanoma, head and neck, liver or kidney cancer.

A remark on this clone: An end of the junction does not agree with germline; a read error may underlie this. This sample also contains other DNA sequences that code for the same CDR3. The genes are TRBV5-1 and TRBJ2-1, with a tentative D call TRBD1 (5 bases). Germline V gene data show CDR1 as SGHRS and CDR2 as YFSETQ. The CDR3 contains 14 residues. The CDR3 loop reads CASSLGGPYNEQFF. In DNA form, the CDR3 reads TGCGCCAGCAGCTTGGGGGGCCCCTATAATGAGCAGTTCTTC.

CDR3 loop: CASSRGTSTYEQYF. In DNA, the CDR3 is TGTGCCAGCAGCAGAGGGACTAGCACGTACGAGCAGTACTTC. The chain links TRBV9 to TRBJ2-5; 9 nucleotides agree with TRBD2. The J call is uncertain, as TRBJ2-7 better fits the DNA end. There are 14 residues in the CDR3. Germline lookup yields CDR1 SGDLS and CDR2 YYNGEE.

This clone was counted a few times. J is TRBJ2-1 and V is TRBV28; 8 bases map to TRBD2. Germline CDR1 MDHEN, CDR2 SYDVKM. The CDR3 runs 15 residues. V was clipped by 3 bases and J by 7 bases; unmatched bases: 8. CDR3 bases: TGTGCCAGCAGTTTTTTAGCGGGACTGGGGAATGAGCAGTTCTTC. This encodes CASSFLAGLGNEQFF.

The J gene is TRBJ1-2, the V gene TRBV28; possibly TRBD1 for D (6 bases). V lost 8 bases and J 0 bases, leaving 19 bases between the germline ends. Germline CDR1 is MDHEN and CDR2 is SYDVKM. This CDR3 has 16 amino acids. The CDR3 coding sequence is TGTGCCAGCCCTACACAGGGAATTGGAGCTAACTATGGCTACACCTTC. Residues: CASPTQGIGANYGYTF.

V gene TRBV6-5 combines with J gene TRBJ2-7; D ambiguous. In germline, CDR1 is MNHEY, CDR2 SVGAGI. The CDR3 has 15 amino acids. V shed 2 bases and J shed 1 base, with 12 bases lying between them. CDR3 in amino acids: CASSYQLDGSYEQYF. CDR3 coding DNA: TGTGCCAGCAGTTACCAGCTAGACGGTTCCTACGAGCAGTACTTC.

The chain recombines TRBV4-1 with TRBJ2-7, with D tentatively TRBD1 (6 bases). This CDR3 is 14 amino acids long. Per germline, CDR1 MGHRA and CDR2 YSYEKL. V was clipped by 3 bases and J by 4 bases, with 13 bases between them. The CDR3 is CASSHPTGRYEQYF. As DNA, the CDR3 is TGCGCCAGCAGCCATCCGACAGGACGGTACGAGCAGTACTTC.

The chain couples TRBV4-2 to TRBJ2-6; unclear D gene. This CDR3 contains 16 residues. Germline V lookup: CDR1 LGHNA, CDR2 YNFKEQ. V lost 0 bases to trimming and J lost 4 bases, with 10 bases between them. As DNA, the CDR3 is TGTGCCAGCAGCCAAGATTCAGGCAGGGGGGCCAACGTCCTGACTTTC. Translated, it gives CASSQDSGRGANVLTF.

The chain carries TRBV25-1 and TRBJ2-1; perhaps TRBD1 as D (6 bases). From germline, CDR1 is MGHDK and CDR2 SYGVNS. The CDR3 contains 16 residues. Trimming shortened V by 4 bases and J by 0 bases, and 13 bases separated the two germline ends. The CDR3 loop is CASSAGQTSSYNEQFF. In nucleotides, the CDR3 is TGTGCCAGCAGTGCCGGACAGACGAGCTCCTACAATGAGCAGTTCTTC.

This clone was seen a single time. The rearrangement uses TRBV28 and TRBJ2-7; TRBD1 matches at 10 bases. The germline V gene has CDR1 MDHEN and CDR2 SYDVKM. CDR3 length: 15 residues. J was trimmed by 4 bases and V by 7 bases; bases with no gene match: 10. The CDR3: CASKAGTGVVYEQYF. CDR3 DNA: TGTGCCAGCAAAGCCGGGACAGGGGTAGTATACGAGCAGTACTTC. The full variable domain, in which reference TRBV28 and TRBJ2-7 provide the parts outside the CDR3, is DVKVTQSSRYLVKRTGEKVFLECVQDMDHENMFWYRQDPGLGLRLIYFSYDVKMKEKGDIPEGYSVSREKKERFSLILESASTNQTSMYLCASKAGTGVVYEQYFGPGTRLTVT.